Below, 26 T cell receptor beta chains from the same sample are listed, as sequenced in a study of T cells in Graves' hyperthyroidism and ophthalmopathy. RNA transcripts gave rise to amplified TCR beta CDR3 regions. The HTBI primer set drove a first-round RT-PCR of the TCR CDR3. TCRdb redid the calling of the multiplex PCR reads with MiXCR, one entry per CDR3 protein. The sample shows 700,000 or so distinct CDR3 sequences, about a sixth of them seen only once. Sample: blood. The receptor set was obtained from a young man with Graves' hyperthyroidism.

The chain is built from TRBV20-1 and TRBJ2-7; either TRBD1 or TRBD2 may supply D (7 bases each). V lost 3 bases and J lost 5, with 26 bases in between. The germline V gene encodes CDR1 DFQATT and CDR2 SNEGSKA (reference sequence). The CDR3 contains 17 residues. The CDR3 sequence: CSASRDSGLGGPNEQYF. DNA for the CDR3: TGCAGTGCTAGCCGGGACAGCGGCCTCGGGGGGCCTAACGAGCAGTACTTC.

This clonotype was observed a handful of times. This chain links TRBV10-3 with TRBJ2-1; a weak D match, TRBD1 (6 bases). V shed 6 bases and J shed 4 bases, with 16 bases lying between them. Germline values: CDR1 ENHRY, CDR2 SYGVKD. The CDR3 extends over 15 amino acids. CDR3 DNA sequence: TGTGCCATCAGGGGCAGGGGAGAGGGGTACAATGAGCAGTTCTTC. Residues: CAIRGRGEGYNEQFF.

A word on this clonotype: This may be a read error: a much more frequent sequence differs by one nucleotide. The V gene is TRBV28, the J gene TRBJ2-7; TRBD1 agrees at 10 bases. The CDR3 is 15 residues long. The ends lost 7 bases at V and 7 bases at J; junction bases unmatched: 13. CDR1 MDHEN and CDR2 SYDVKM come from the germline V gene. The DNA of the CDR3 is TGTGCCAGCACCATCACCGGGACAGGGGACAATGAGCAGTACTTC. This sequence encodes CASTITGTGDNEQYF.

Here the CDR3 reads CATSALAGARNEQFF. In DNA form, the CDR3 reads TGTGCCACCAGTGCCCTAGCGGGAGCGCGGAATGAGCAGTTCTTC. V usage is TRBV24-1 and J usage is TRBJ2-1; 10 positions match TRBD2. In germline, CDR1 is KGHDR, CDR2 SFDVKD. J gave up 7 bases and V 5 bases, and 7 bases lay outside the gene matches. The length of the CDR3 is 15 residues.

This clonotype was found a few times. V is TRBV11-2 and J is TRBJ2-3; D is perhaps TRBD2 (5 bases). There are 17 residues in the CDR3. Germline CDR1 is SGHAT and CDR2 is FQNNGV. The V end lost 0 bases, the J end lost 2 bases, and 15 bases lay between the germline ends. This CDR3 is CASSLDWISGVTDTQYF. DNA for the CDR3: TGTGCCAGCAGCTTAGATTGGATCAGCGGCGTCACAGATACGCAGTATTTT.

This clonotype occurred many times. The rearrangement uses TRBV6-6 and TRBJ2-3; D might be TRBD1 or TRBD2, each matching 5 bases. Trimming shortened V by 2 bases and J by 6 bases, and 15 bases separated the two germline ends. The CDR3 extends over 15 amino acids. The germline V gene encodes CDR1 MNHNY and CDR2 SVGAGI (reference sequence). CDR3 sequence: CASSYLGTQGDTQYF. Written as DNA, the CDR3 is TGTGCCAGCAGTTACCTGGGGACCCAAGGGGATACGCAGTATTTT.

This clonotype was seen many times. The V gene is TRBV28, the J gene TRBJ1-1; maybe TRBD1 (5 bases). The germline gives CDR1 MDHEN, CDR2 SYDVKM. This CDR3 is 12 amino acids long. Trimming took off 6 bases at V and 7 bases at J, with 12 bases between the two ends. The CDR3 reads CASSPTANEAFF. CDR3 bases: TGTGCCAGCAGCCCGACAGCGAATGAAGCTTTCTTT.

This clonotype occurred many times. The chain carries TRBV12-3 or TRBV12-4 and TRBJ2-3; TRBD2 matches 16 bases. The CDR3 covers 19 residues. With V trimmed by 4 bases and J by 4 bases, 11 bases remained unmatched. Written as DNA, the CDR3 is TGTGCCAGCAGTTCCACAATTGGGACTAGCGGGAGGGCCCCAGATACGCAGTATTTT. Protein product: CASSSTIGTSGRAPDTQYF.

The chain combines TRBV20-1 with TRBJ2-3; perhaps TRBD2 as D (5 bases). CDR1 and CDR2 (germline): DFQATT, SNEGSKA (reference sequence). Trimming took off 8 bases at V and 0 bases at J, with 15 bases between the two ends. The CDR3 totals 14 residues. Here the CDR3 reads CSTAGDQSTDTQYF. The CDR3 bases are TGCAGTACCGCCGGGGATCAAAGCACAGATACGCAGTATTTT.

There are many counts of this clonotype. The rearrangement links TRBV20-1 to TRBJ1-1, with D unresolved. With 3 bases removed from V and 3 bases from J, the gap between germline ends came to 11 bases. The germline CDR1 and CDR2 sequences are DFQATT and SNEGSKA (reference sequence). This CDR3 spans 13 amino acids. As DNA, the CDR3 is TGCAGTGCTAGGGATAGGCCCGACACTGAAGCTTTCTTT. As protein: CSARDRPDTEAFF.

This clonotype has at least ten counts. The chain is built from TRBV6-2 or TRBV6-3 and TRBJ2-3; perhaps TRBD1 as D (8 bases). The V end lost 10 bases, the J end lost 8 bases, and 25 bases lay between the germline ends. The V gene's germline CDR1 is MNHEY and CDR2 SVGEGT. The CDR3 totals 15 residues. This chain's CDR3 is CATRGPGGGLGTQYF. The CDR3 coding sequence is TGTGCCACCAGGGGGCCGGGAGGAGGTTTGGGTACGCAGTATTTT.

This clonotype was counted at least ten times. CDR3 protein: CSVGRATEAFF. CDR3 nucleotides: TGCAGTGTCGGGCGGGCGACTGAAGCTTTCTTT. The gene calls are TRBV20-1 and TRBJ1-1; D is unclear. The CDR3 extends over 11 amino acids. V was pared by 7 bases and J by 5 bases, with 11 bases between. Germline V gene lookup returns CDR1 DFQATT and CDR2 SNEGSKA (reference sequence).

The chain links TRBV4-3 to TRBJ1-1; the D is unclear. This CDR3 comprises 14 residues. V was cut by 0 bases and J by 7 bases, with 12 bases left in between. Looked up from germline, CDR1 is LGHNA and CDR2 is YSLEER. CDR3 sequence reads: CASSQDHIGVEAFF. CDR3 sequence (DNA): TGCGCCAGCAGCCAAGATCACATTGGGGTTGAAGCTTTCTTT.

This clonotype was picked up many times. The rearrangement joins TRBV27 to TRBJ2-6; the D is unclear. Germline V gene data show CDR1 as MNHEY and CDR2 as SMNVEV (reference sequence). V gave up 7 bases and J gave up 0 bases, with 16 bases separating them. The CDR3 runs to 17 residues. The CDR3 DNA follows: TGTGCCAGCATCGGCCGCGATGCGAACTCTGGGGCCAACGTCCTGACTTTC. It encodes CASIGRDANSGANVLTF.

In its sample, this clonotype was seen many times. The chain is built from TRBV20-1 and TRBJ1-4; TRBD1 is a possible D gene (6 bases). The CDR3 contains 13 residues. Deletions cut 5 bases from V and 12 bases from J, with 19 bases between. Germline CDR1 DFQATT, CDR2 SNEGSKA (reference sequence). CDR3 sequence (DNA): TGCAGTGCTTCCCGGACAGCGGCAGGCGAACTGTTTTTT. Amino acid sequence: CSASRTAAGELFF.

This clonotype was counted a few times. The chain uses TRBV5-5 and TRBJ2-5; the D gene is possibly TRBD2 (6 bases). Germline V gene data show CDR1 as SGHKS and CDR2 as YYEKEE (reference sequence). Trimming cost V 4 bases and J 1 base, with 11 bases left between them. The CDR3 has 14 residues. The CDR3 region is CASSGGLAQETQYF. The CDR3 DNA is TGTGCCAGCAGCGGGGGACTGGCCCAAGAGACCCAGTACTTC.

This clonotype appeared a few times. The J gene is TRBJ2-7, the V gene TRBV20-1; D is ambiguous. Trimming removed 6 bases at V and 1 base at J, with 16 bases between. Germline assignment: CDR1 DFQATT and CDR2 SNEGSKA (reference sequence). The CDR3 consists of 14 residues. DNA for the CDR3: TGCAGTGCCGATGTAGGCGGACGATCCTACGAGCAGTACTTC. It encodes CSADVGGRSYEQYF.

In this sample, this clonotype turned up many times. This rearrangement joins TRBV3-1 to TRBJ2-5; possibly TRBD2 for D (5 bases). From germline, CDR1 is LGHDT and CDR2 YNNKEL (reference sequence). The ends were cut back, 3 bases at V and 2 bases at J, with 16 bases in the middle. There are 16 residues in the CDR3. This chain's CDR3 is CASSQPMGRGQETQYF. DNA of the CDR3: TGTGCCAGCAGCCAGCCGATGGGTCGGGGACAAGAGACCCAGTACTTC.

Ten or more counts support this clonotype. CDR3: CASSLSRDYTEAFF. The CDR3 DNA reads as TGTGCCAGCAGCTTATCTCGGGACTACACTGAAGCTTTCTTT. The chain links TRBV7-8 to TRBJ1-1; the D gene is possibly TRBD1 (5 bases). V dropped 2 bases and J dropped 3 bases, with 10 bases sitting between them. Germline V gives CDR1 SGHVS, CDR2 FQNEAQ. The CDR3 is 14 amino acids.

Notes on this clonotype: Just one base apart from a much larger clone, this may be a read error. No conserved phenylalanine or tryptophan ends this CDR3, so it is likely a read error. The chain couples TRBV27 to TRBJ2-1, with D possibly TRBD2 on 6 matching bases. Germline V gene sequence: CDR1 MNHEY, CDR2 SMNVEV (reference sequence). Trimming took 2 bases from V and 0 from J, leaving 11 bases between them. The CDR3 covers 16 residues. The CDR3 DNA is TGTGCCAGCAGTTTACTAGCGCCTCGCTCCTACAATGAGCAGTTCTCC. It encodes CASSLLAPRSYNEQFS.

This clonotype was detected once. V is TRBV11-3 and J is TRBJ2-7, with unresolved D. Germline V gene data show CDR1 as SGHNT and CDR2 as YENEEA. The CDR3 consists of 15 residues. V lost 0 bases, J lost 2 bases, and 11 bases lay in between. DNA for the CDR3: TGTGCCAGCAGCTTAGATTTCGGGTCTGCCTACGAGCAGTACTTC. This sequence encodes CASSLDFGSAYEQYF.

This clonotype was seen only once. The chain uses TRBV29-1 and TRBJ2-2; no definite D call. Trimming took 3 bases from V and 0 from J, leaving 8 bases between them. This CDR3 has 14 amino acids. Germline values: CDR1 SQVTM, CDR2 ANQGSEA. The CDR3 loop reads CSVELGSNTGELFF. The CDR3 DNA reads TGCAGCGTTGAGCTGGGGTCGAACACCGGGGAGCTGTTTTTT.

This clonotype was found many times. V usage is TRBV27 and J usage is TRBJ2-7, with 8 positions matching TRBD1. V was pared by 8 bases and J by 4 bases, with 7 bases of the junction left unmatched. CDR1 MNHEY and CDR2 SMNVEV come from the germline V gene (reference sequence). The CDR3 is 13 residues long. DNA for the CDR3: TGTGCCAGCGGAACAGGGACAGGATACGAGCAGTACTTC. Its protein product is CASGTGTGYEQYF.

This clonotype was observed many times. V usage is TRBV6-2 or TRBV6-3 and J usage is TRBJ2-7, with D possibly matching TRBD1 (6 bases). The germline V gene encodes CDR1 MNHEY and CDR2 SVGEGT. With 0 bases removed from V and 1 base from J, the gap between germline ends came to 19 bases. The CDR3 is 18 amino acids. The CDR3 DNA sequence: TGTGCCAGCAGTTACTCCCTGGCAGGCAGGGGCAGGTCCTACGAGCAGTACTTC. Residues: CASSYSLAGRGRSYEQYF.

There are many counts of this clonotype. CDR3 nucleotide sequence: TGTGCCAGCAGCTTAGGGGACGCCACCTACGAGCAGTACTTC. It codes for CASSLGDATYEQYF. The rearrangement joins TRBV11-2 to TRBJ2-7; D may be TRBD1 or TRBD2 (5 bases each). CDR3 length equals 14 residues. Germline CDR1 is SGHAT and CDR2 is FQNNGV. Trimming left V 1 base short and J 2 bases short, with 9 bases between.

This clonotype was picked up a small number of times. CDR3 protein: CSAHGGGNQPQHF. The DNA of the CDR3 is TGCAGCGCTCATGGGGGTGGCAATCAGCCCCAGCATTTT. The V call is TRBV29-1, the J call TRBJ1-5; possibly TRBD1 for D (5 bases). V lost 7 bases and J lost 2, with 12 bases in between. The CDR3 loop spans 13 amino acids. Looked up from germline, CDR1 is SQVTM and CDR2 is ANQGSEA. The variable domain in full, completed from reference TRBV29-1 and TRBJ1-5, reads SAVISQKPSRDICQRGTSLTIQCQVDSQVTMMFWYRQQPGQSLTLIATANQGSEATYESGFVIDKFPISRPNLTFSTLTVSNMSPEDSSIYLCSAHGGGNQPQHFGDGTRLSIL.